This section outlines one T cell receptor beta chain sequence together with its context. Its antigen is currently unknown. Template material for TCR beta VDJ and CDR3 profiling consisted of genomic DNA. A single record per CDR3 protein comes from TCRdb applying MiXCR to the reads. The sample carries more than 150,000 distinct CDR3 sequences, 45% to 60% recorded once. The sequenced patients had an expansion of CD8+CD57+ cells seen by flow cytometry. As a group, the patients uniformly had severe acquired aplastic anemia. There are 15 residues in the CDR3. The V end lost 5 bases, the J end lost 2 bases, and 15 bases lay between the germline ends. Germline CDR1 DFQATT, CDR2 SNEGSKA (reference sequence). This entry is derived from a study of CD8+CD57+ T cells in acquired aplastic anemia. As for the study in general: Sorted CD4+ and CD8+ cell DNA averaged about 3.5 ug. General study points: Any difference that existed in CD8+ Simpson's diversity between patients and controls was not significant. Comparison of patients with controls identified 25 to 30 shared CD8+ CDR3 sequences.

This clonotype was sampled from a human donor with aplastic anemia. The specimen was sorted CD4+, CD8+, or CD8+CD57+ T cells (not recorded which) from PBMCs. This chain uses TRBV20-1 with TRBJ2-2, with a tentative D call TRBD2 (5 bases). The CDR3 sequence is CSASLFDYNTGELFF. The CDR3 bases are TGCAGTGCTTCCCTCTTCGACTATAACACCGGGGAGCTGTTTTTT.